Shown below are 9 T cell receptor beta chains from a single sample sequenced in a study of tumor-infiltrating lymphocytes in localized non-small cell lung cancer. The repertoire was sequenced with immunoSEQ multiplex PCR; TCRdb's copy has only in-frame clones and lacks some. The table has around 5,200 clones, approximately 72% seen once; the top ten hold 11% to 15%. The sample taken for sequencing was uninvolved lung tissue not adjacent to the tumor. The receptors were gathered from a human donor with non-small cell lung cancer.

V and J are TRBV4-3 and TRBJ1-3, with D unclear. V lost 1 base, J lost 0 bases, and 13 bases lay in between. This CDR3 comprises 17 residues. CDR1 is LGHNA, CDR2 YSLEER, per germline. The DNA of the CDR3 is TGCGCCAGCAGCCAAGCGTGGGAACGGCTCTCTGGAAACACCATATATTTT. Protein sequence: CASSQAWERLSGNTIYF.

J is TRBJ2-7 and V is TRBV30; D gene uncertain. CDR3 length: 13 residues. The V gene's germline CDR1 is GTSNPN and CDR2 SVGIG (reference sequence). Trimming pared 1 base from V and 6 bases from J, leaving 13 bases between. The CDR3 loop reads CAWSALIWGEQYF. The DNA of the CDR3 is TGTGCCTGGAGTGCCCTAATCTGGGGCGAGCAGTACTTC.

The V call is TRBV7-9, the J call TRBJ1-1, with TRBD1 matching over 9 bases. V gave up 5 bases and J gave up 5 bases; unmatched junction bases: 6. This CDR3 has 14 amino acids. Germline V CDR1 and CDR2: SEHNR, FQNEAQ (reference sequence). CDR3 nucleotides: TGTGCCAGCAGCAAAGGGACAGGGACGACTGAAGCTTTCTTT. Protein product: CASSKGTGTTEAFF.

The chain recombines TRBV28 with TRBJ1-1; D possibly corresponds to TRBD1 (5 bases). Per the germline V gene, CDR1 is MDHEN and CDR2 is SYDVKM. With 6 bases removed from V and 7 bases from J, the gap between germline ends came to 15 bases. CDR3 length: 13 amino acids. This chain's CDR3 is CASRTSGTYEAFF. The DNA for the CDR3 is TGTGCCAGCAGGACCTCCGGGACCTATGAAGCTTTCTTT.

This chain links TRBV9 with TRBJ2-2, with TRBD2 identical over 8 bases. The CDR3 contains 18 residues. In germline, CDR1 is SGDLS, CDR2 YYNGEE. V shed 0 bases and J 2 bases; nucleotides not matched to a gene: 9. This CDR3 reads CASSVVGGSGSNTGELFF. The CDR3, as DNA: TGTGCCAGCAGCGTAGTGGGAGGGAGCGGGAGTAACACCGGGGAGCTGTTTTTT.

The V call is TRBV7-8, the J call TRBJ1-1; D might be TRBD1 (5 bases). The germline gives CDR1 SGHVS, CDR2 FQNEAQ. V lost 7 bases and J lost 7, with 13 bases in between. The CDR3 sequence is 12 residues long. CDR3 sequence reads: CASTEWGDEAFF. The CDR3 DNA sequence: TGTGCCAGCACCGAATGGGGGGATGAAGCTTTCTTT.

The chain joins TRBV7-8 to TRBJ1-1; a possible D gene is TRBD1 (6 bases). Germline V gives CDR1 SGHVS, CDR2 FQNEAQ. Trimming took off 5 bases at V and 6 bases at J, with 13 bases between the two ends. The CDR3 runs to 13 residues. In nucleotides, the CDR3 is TGTGCCAGCAGCACACAGGGACGTGCTGAAGCTTTCTTT. It specifies CASSTQGRAEAFF.

V is TRBV30 and J is TRBJ2-3; a possible D gene is TRBD1 (5 bases). Germline assignment: CDR1 GTSNPN and CDR2 SVGIG (reference sequence). The CDR3 is made up of 12 amino acids. V was pared by 3 bases and J by 9 bases, with 13 bases between. CDR3 nucleotide sequence: TGTGCCTGGAGGAGATCCCAGGGAACGCAGTATTTT. Amino acid sequence: CAWRRSQGTQYF.

The chain joins TRBV4-1 to TRBJ2-1; TRBD2 might be the D (7 bases). The CDR3 has 16 amino acids. V was pared by 0 bases and J by 3 bases, with 12 bases between. CDR1 is MGHRA, CDR2 YSYEKL, per germline. This CDR3 is CASSQDARGLYNEQFF. CDR3 sequence (DNA): TGCGCCAGCAGCCAAGATGCGCGGGGGCTCTACAATGAGCAGTTCTTC.